These 21 T cell receptor beta chains originate from one sample sequenced in a study of shared clonotypes between healthy human individuals. TCRdb keeps only in-frame clones here, not all; method: immunoSEQ multiplex PCR. The profile shows around 480,000 clones, 60% to 80% of them singletons. The sample was PBMCs. These receptors were obtained from a middle-aged woman in good health. Some clones in this sample may be carry-over from other donors' samples.

V is TRBV28 and J is TRBJ2-7; a possible D gene is TRBD1 (5 bases). Germline V CDR1 and CDR2: MDHEN, SYDVKM. The CDR3 loop spans 12 amino acids. Trimming cost V 8 bases and J 0 bases, with 8 bases left between them. CDR3 region: CASQGYSYEQYF. The CDR3 bases are TGTGCCAGCCAGGGTTACTCCTACGAGCAGTACTTC.

This clone was recorded only once. This chain uses TRBV19 with TRBJ2-3, with 13 positions matching TRBD2. The J segment lost 4 bases and the V segment lost 7 bases, leaving 5 bases of the junction unmatched. Germline values: CDR1 LNHDA, CDR2 SQIVND (reference sequence). This CDR3 region has 15 residues. The CDR3 nucleotides read TGTGCCAGTAAATCGACTAGCGGGAGGTCAGATACGCAGTATTTT. This encodes CASKSTSGRSDTQYF.

V and J are TRBV28 and TRBJ1-4, with D unresolved. The CDR3 runs 14 residues. V was pared by 2 bases and J by 7 bases, with 11 bases between. CDR1 and CDR2 from the germline V gene are MDHEN and SYDVKM. DNA for the CDR3: TGTGCCAGCAGTTTACCGATGATCGGTGAAAAACTGTTTTTT. The encoded protein is CASSLPMIGEKLFF.

V usage is TRBV10-3 and J usage is TRBJ1-4, with D uncertain. The CDR3 has 13 residues. Germline CDR1 reads ENHRY; CDR2 reads SYGVKD. Trimming removed 4 bases at V and 3 bases at J, with 6 bases between. CDR3: CAISGQANEKLFF. In DNA form, the CDR3 reads TGTGCCATCAGTGGACAAGCTAATGAAAAACTGTTTTTT.

The V and J genes are TRBV19 and TRBJ2-1; D gene unclear. The CDR3 is 13 residues long. Trimming took 5 bases from V and 7 from J, leaving 12 bases between them. Per the germline V gene, CDR1 is LNHDA and CDR2 is SQIVND (reference sequence). This CDR3 is CASSDGLVNEQFF. The CDR3 DNA follows: TGTGCCAGTAGTGACGGCCTAGTGAATGAGCAGTTCTTC. The whole variable domain, filled in from reference TRBV19 and TRBJ2-1, reads DGGITQSPKYLFRKEGQNVTLSCEQNLNHDAMYWYRQDPGQGLRLIYYSQIVNDFQKGDIAEGYSVSREKKESFPLTVTSAQKNPTAFYLCASSDGLVNEQFFGPGTRLTVL.

Worth noting for this clone: Different DNA sequences within this sample yield the same CDR3. The CDR3 here is CASSQVAGGSYEQYF. For the CDR3, the DNA is TGTGCCAGCAGCCAAGTAGCGGGAGGGTCCTACGAGCAGTACTTC. The rearrangement joins TRBV4-2 to TRBJ2-7, with 11 nucleotides matching TRBD2. This CDR3 has 15 residues. Germline V CDR1 and CDR2: LGHNA, YNFKEQ. V lost 1 base to trimming and J lost 1 base; unmatched junction nucleotides: 0.

This chain joins TRBV28 and TRBJ2-5, with 14 nucleotides matching TRBD2. The J call may be wrong; the DNA end is better matched by TRBJ2-7. This CDR3 has 15 amino acids. The germline V gene encodes CDR1 MDHEN and CDR2 SYDVKM. The chain's CDR3 is CASRLGLAGVNEQYF. Here the CDR3 DNA reads TGTGCCAGCAGATTGGGACTAGCGGGAGTAAACGAGCAGTACTTC.

The chain has TRBV7-8 and TRBJ1-5; TRBD1 aligns across 8 bases. The V gene end was trimmed by 1 base and the J gene end by 0 bases; junction bases not matched to a gene: 11. The CDR3 contains 19 residues. Germline V gives CDR1 SGHVS, CDR2 FQNEAQ. The CDR3 bases are TGTGCCAGCAGCTTAGACGCGACAGGGGCGGGGTATAGCAATCAGCCCCAGCATTTT. Its protein is CASSLDATGAGYSNQPQHF.

This rearrangement joins TRBV7-3 to TRBJ2-5, with D perhaps being TRBD1 or TRBD2 (5 bases each). Germline loops: CDR1 SGHTA, CDR2 FQGTGA. Between the trimmed V and J ends, which lost 1 base and 1 base, there was a span of 10 bases. The CDR3 contains 15 residues. The CDR3 is CASSLSGGFQETQYF. DNA of the CDR3: TGTGCCAGCAGCTTAAGTGGGGGTTTCCAAGAGACCCAGTACTTC.

This chain uses TRBV18 with TRBJ1-2, with D perhaps TRBD1 (5 bases). From germline, CDR1 is KGHSH and CDR2 LQKENI. V gave up 0 bases and J gave up 4 bases, with 9 bases separating them. This CDR3 spans 14 amino acids. In nucleotides, the CDR3 is TGTGCCAGCTCACCACCGGGGACTAGCTATGGCTACACCTTC. Translating gives CASSPPGTSYGYTF. The entire variable domain, with the rest obtained from reference TRBV18 and TRBJ1-2, is as follows: NAGVMQNPRHLVRRRGQEARLRCSPMKGHSHVYWYRQLPEEGLKFMVYLQKENIIDESGMPKERFSAEFPKEGPSILRIQQVVRGDSAAYFCASSPPGTSYGYTFGSGTRLTVV.

In this sample, this clone turned up a few times. The CDR3 sequence: CASSSLAGRGEQYF. CDR3 nucleotide sequence: TGTGCCAGCAGTTCCTTGGCGGGTCGGGGGGAGCAGTACTTC. This chain uses TRBV28 with TRBJ2-7, with a weak D call TRBD2 (6 bases). Germline CDR1 is MDHEN and CDR2 is SYDVKM. The CDR3 length is 14 residues. Trimming took off 4 bases at V and 7 bases at J, with 17 bases between the two ends.

The J gene is TRBJ1-5, the V gene TRBV18; unclear D gene. The CDR3 is 12 amino acids. Germline values: CDR1 KGHSH, CDR2 LQKENI. V lost 6 bases, J lost 4 bases, and 7 bases lay in between. CDR3 in amino acids: CASSAVNQPQHF. The DNA for the CDR3 is TGTGCCAGCTCGGCCGTAAATCAGCCCCAGCATTTT.

This clone has at least ten counts. This sequence joins TRBV19 and TRBJ1-5; 10 nucleotides match TRBD1. This CDR3 has 14 residues. Germline CDR1 reads LNHDA; CDR2 reads SQIVND (reference sequence). After removal of 5 bases from V and 6 bases from J, the junction contained 4 bases not matched to a gene. CDR3 bases: TGTGCCAGTAGTTACGGACAGGGGGTTCAGCCCCAGCATTTT. It codes for CASSYGQGVQPQHF.

J is TRBJ1-1 and V is TRBV18; D uncertain. The germline gives CDR1 KGHSH, CDR2 LQKENI. CDR3 size: 14 residues. V lost 0 bases, J lost 0 bases, and 5 bases lay in between. The CDR3 is CASSPPSMNTEAFF. The DNA of the CDR3 is TGTGCCAGCTCACCACCCTCCATGAACACTGAAGCTTTCTTT. Variable domain in full (rest from reference TRBV18 and TRBJ1-1): NAGVMQNPRHLVRRRGQEARLRCSPMKGHSHVYWYRQLPEEGLKFMVYLQKENIIDESGMPKERFSAEFPKEGPSILRIQQVVRGDSAAYFCASSPPSMNTEAFFGQGTRLTVV.

The table lists this clone with a few counts. This chain links TRBV6-1 with TRBJ2-7; 8 bases line up with TRBD2. The junction had 8 bases not matched to a gene; V was cut back by 7 bases and J by 3 bases. Germline V gives CDR1 MNHNS, CDR2 SASEGT. This CDR3 is built from 14 residues. The CDR3 sequence is CASIHPGLGYEQYF. Here the CDR3 DNA reads TGTGCCAGCATTCATCCGGGACTAGGCTACGAGCAGTACTTC.

This clone was recorded many times. The gene calls are TRBV27 and TRBJ1-4; 10 nucleotides agree with TRBD1. Germline V gives CDR1 MNHEY, CDR2 SMNVEV (reference sequence). V lost 5 bases to trimming and J lost 7 bases; unmatched junction nucleotides: 4. The CDR3 has 14 amino acids. In nucleotides, the CDR3 is TGTGCCAGCAGTAGACAGGGGGCGCTTGAAAAACTGTTTTTT. Amino acid sequence: CASSRQGALEKLFF.

This chain joins TRBV7-2 and TRBJ2-5; D possibly corresponds to TRBD2 (6 bases). Germline V gene data show CDR1 as SGHTA and CDR2 as FQGNSA. The CDR3 is 14 amino acids. The V end was cut by 1 base, the J end by 9 bases, with 15 bases between. The DNA of the CDR3 is TGTGCCAGCAGCTTAGATGTGGCGGGAAGGGCCCAGTACTTC. It translates to CASSLDVAGRAQYF.

The V call is TRBV12-5, the J call TRBJ2-3; 9 bases are a match to TRBD2. This CDR3 has 15 residues. J lost 0 bases, V lost 4 bases, and 2 bases had no gene match. Germline V lookup: CDR1 LGHNT, CDR2 FRNRAP. The CDR3 DNA reads as TGTGCTAGTGGTTCCGGGACTAGCAGCACAGATACGCAGTATTTT. Amino acid sequence: CASGSGTSSTDTQYF.

The chain employs TRBV7-7 and TRBJ2-7; 8 nucleotides align to TRBD2. The CDR3 has 14 amino acids. Per the germline V gene, CDR1 is SSHAT and CDR2 is FNYEAQ (reference sequence). The J segment lost 2 bases and the V segment lost 5 bases, leaving 5 bases of the junction unmatched. The CDR3 protein is CASSRTLAAYEQYF. The CDR3 DNA follows: TGTGCCAGCAGCCGAACACTAGCGGCCTACGAGCAGTACTTC.

As concerns this clone: A much larger clone is a single base away; this may be a read error. Other nucleotide sequences from this sample produce the same CDR3. The chain joins TRBV15 to TRBJ2-6; maybe TRBD2 (5 bases). CDR1 is LNHNV and CDR2 is YYDKDF in the germline V gene (reference sequence). Trimming left V 3 bases short and J 0 bases short, with 6 bases between. There are 15 residues in the CDR3. The CDR3 reads CATSREDSGANVLTF. The CDR3 bases are TGTGCCACCAGCAGGGAGGACTCTGGGGCCAACGTCCTGACTTTC.

The rearrangement joins TRBV2 to TRBJ1-2; D uncertain. The ends were cut back, 2 bases at V and 4 bases at J, with 11 bases in the middle. The CDR3 contains 14 residues. Per germline, CDR1 SNHLY and CDR2 FYNNEI. The CDR3 DNA follows: TGTGCCAGCAGTGAACGGCCGGCTTCCTATGGCTACACCTTC. Translation: CASSERPASYGYTF.